The rows below give T cell receptor beta chains drawn from one sample of a study of CD8+ T cells in alopecia areata. Measured with immunoSEQ multiplex PCR; TCRdb has only the in-frame clones, and not every one. This sample has 150,000 or so clones, with around half found just once. This specimen consisted of CD8+ T cells sorted from blood, obtained at week 0. All receptors come from a human donor with alopecia areata. Both conserved end residues are part of each CDR3. A D gene is named only where the DNA matches it firmly. The listing skips clone size in some rows; elsewhere it reads once, few, many or a size class.

v_call,j_call,clone_size,d_call,cdr3_aa,cdr3_nt
TRBV6-4,TRBJ2-1,-,-,CASKPDPSQYNEQFF,TGTGCCAGCAAACCCGACCCGAGCCAGTACAATGAGCAGTTCTTC
TRBV27,TRBJ2-5,-,TRBD1,CASSLTGYQETQYF,TGTGCCAGCAGTTTGACAGGGTACCAAGAGACCCAGTACTTC
TRBV5-1,TRBJ2-4,-,-,CASSLRGEMGVLLDIQYF,TGCGCCAGCAGCTTGCGCGGGGAAATGGGCGTCCTGTTAGACATTCAGTACTTC
TRBV5-6,TRBJ2-1,-,-,CASSFQGTYNEQFF,TGTGCCAGCAGCTTCCAGGGGACCTACAATGAGCAGTTCTTC
TRBV5-1,TRBJ1-1,-,TRBD1,CASSSTGGTEAFF,TGCGCCAGCAGCTCTACAGGGGGCACTGAAGCTTTCTTT
TRBV6-5,TRBJ2-1,-,-,CASSSGYNEQFF,TGTGCCAGCAGTTCCGGTTACAATGAGCAGTTCTTC
TRBV21-1,TRBJ1-5,-,-,CASSKGGQGRRNQPQHF,TGTGCCAGCAGCAAAGGGGGACAGGGTCGTAGAAATCAGCCCCAGCATTTT
TRBV4-3,TRBJ2-5,-,-,CASSQDSGEQETQYF,TGCGCCAGCAGCCAAGACTCGGGTGAACAAGAGACCCAGTACTTC
TRBV30,TRBJ1-1,-,-,CAWSRGIGITEAFF,TGTGCCTGGAGTCGGGGGATTGGGATCACTGAAGCTTTCTTT
TRBV30,TRBJ1-1,-,-,CAWGPGRNTEAFF,TGTGCCTGGGGACCAGGACGGAACACTGAAGCTTTCTTT
TRBV13,TRBJ2-1,few,-,CASSDNEQFF,TGTGCCAGCAGCGACAATGAGCAGTTCTTC
TRBV29-1,TRBJ1-1,-,-,CSAPIQSTEAFF,TGCAGCGCCCCTATCCAATCCACTGAAGCTTTCTTT
TRBV5-6,TRBJ2-1,-,TRBD2,CASIAWASGYNEQFF,TGTGCCAGCATCGCCTGGGCTAGCGGATACAATGAGCAGTTCTTC
TRBV4-3,TRBJ2-7,-,-,CASSQEGGGSYEQYF,TGCGCCAGCAGCCAAGAAGGCGGCGGAAGCTACGAGCAGTACTTC
TRBV29-1,TRBJ2-3,-,-,CSVVGTGSWDTDTQYF,TGCAGCGTTGTGGGTACCGGGTCTTGGGACACAGATACGCAGTATTTT
TRBV7-3,TRBJ1-2,-,TRBD1,CASSLGQGDYGYTF,TGTGCCAGCAGCCTCGGACAGGGGGACTATGGCTACACCTTC
TRBV15,TRBJ2-1,few,-,CATARSGSYNEQFF,TGTGCCACAGCTAGAAGCGGATCCTACAATGAGCAGTTCTTC
TRBV9,TRBJ2-6,-,-,CASSATLSPLSGANVLTF,TGTGCCAGCAGCGCTACATTGTCCCCCCTCTCTGGGGCCAACGTCCTGACTTTC
TRBV25-1,TRBJ2-3,once,TRBD1,CASSDRGTGDFTDTQYF,TGTGCCAGCAGTGATCGCGGGACAGGGGATTTCACAGATACGCAGTATTTT
TRBV5-1,TRBJ1-1,-,TRBD1,CASSLETGGWDTEAFF,TGCGCCAGCAGCTTGGAAACAGGGGGCTGGGACACTGAAGCTTTCTTT
TRBV29-1,TRBJ2-1,-,TRBD1,CSVRTGNNEQFF,TGCAGCGTCAGGACAGGGAACAATGAGCAGTTCTTC
TRBV7-8,TRBJ1-2,-,TRBD1,CASSLGTGVNGYTF,TGTGCCAGCAGCTTAGGGACAGGGGTGAATGGCTACACCTTC
TRBV6-5,TRBJ2-7,-,-,CASSPHGDSYEQYF,TGTGCCAGCAGTCCCCACGGGGACTCCTACGAGCAGTACTTC
TRBV11-2,TRBJ2-1,-,TRBD1,CASSLALTTGEHEQFF,TGTGCCAGCAGCTTAGCACTCACCACAGGGGAACATGAGCAGTTCTTC
TRBV2,TRBJ1-5,-,TRBD1,CASSHRGGNQPQHF,TGTGCCAGCAGCCACAGGGGGGGCAATCAGCCCCAGCATTTT
TRBV23-1,TRBJ1-2,-,-,CASKSRTTSYGYTF,TGCGCCAGCAAAAGCCGGACGACATCCTATGGCTACACCTTC
TRBV30,TRBJ1-1,-,TRBD1,CAWDTGEENTEAFF,TGTGCCTGGGATACAGGGGAAGAGAACACTGAAGCTTTCTTT
TRBV11-2,TRBJ2-7,-,-,CASSGQNEQYF,TGTGCCAGCAGCGGACAGAACGAGCAGTACTTC
TRBV29-1,TRBJ1-1,few,-,CSVGNEAFF,TGCAGCGTTGGAAATGAAGCTTTCTTT
TRBV30,TRBJ1-2,-,-,CACPDPEGYTF,TGTGCCTGCCCCGATCCCGAGGGCTACACCTTC
TRBV29-1,TRBJ1-2,few,-,CSVEGGGYLGYTF,TGCAGCGTTGAAGGTGGGGGGTACCTTGGCTACACCTTC
TRBV6-4,TRBJ2-3,-,TRBD2,CASSRGGASTDTQYF,TGTGCCAGCAGTCGCGGGGGGGCTAGCACAGATACGCAGTATTTT
TRBV7-3,TRBJ2-3,-,-,CASSSAVSDTQYF,TGTGCCAGCAGCTCAGCAGTTTCAGATACGCAGTATTTT
TRBV27,TRBJ1-2,few,-,CASSPPGFYGYTF,TGTGCCAGCAGTCCCCCCGGGTTCTATGGCTACACCTTC
TRBV6-6,TRBJ2-1,-,-,CASSYVEYNEQFF,TGTGCCAGCAGTTACGTGGAATACAATGAGCAGTTCTTC
TRBV9,TRBJ1-1,once,-,CASSPTGLRDTEAFF,TGTGCCAGCAGCCCTACAGGGCTCAGGGACACTGAAGCTTTCTTT
TRBV11-2,TRBJ2-5,-,TRBD2,CASSRGGTALRETQYF,TGTGCCAGCAGCCGGGGGGGGACCGCCTTACGAGAGACCCAGTACTTC
TRBV30,TRBJ1-1,-,TRBD1,CAWSGTGGTEAFF,TGTGCCTGGAGTGGGACAGGAGGGACTGAAGCTTTCTTT
TRBV5-4,TRBJ2-1,-,-,CASSLASRDEQFF,TGTGCCAGCAGCTTGGCTAGCAGGGATGAGCAGTTCTTC
TRBV19,TRBJ2-1,-,-,CASGADSINEQFF,TGTGCCAGCGGGGCAGACAGCATCAATGAGCAGTTCTTC
TRBV11-2,TRBJ2-3,-,TRBD1,CASRGQGSDTQYF,TGTGCCAGCAGAGGACAGGGATCAGATACGCAGTATTTT
TRBV7-8,TRBJ2-1,few,-,CASSLTGRDNEQFF,TGTGCCAGCAGCCTGACGGGCAGGGATAATGAGCAGTTCTTC
TRBV4-3,TRBJ2-3,-,TRBD2,CASSQDLGLASDTQYF,TGCGCCAGCAGCCAAGATCTGGGACTAGCGTCAGATACGCAGTATTTT
TRBV7-8,TRBJ2-2,few,-,CASLENTGELFF,TGTGCCAGCTTGGAGAACACCGGGGAGCTGTTTTTT
TRBV12-5,TRBJ2-7,-,TRBD1,CASGLVQGTAYEQYF,TGTGCTAGTGGTTTGGTACAGGGGACGGCCTACGAGCAGTACTTC
TRBV27,TRBJ2-7,-,-,CASSFGPNYEQYF,TGTGCCAGCAGTTTCGGGCCGAACTACGAGCAGTACTTC
TRBV27,TRBJ1-1,-,-,CASSTRPKTGSTEAFF,TGTGCCAGCAGTACCCGGCCTAAAACAGGGAGCACTGAAGCTTTCTTT
TRBV29-1,TRBJ2-2,-,-,CSVVAELAGELFF,TGCAGCGTTGTGGCCGAACTGGCCGGGGAGCTGTTTTTT
TRBV6-4,TRBJ2-2,-,-,CASSAVAANTGELFF,TGTGCCAGCAGTGCGGTAGCTGCGAACACCGGGGAGCTGTTTTTT
TRBV2,TRBJ1-2,-,TRBD1,CASTRGQGYTF,TGTGCCAGCACAAGGGGGCAAGGCTACACCTTC